The present T cell receptor (beta chain) was sequenced within a study of blood T cell repertoires in COVID-19. In the source study's methods: Researchers report that nucleated cell counts were estimated from reference gene primer amplification. The table came from immunoSEQ multiplex PCR; TCRdb's copy has only in-frame clones and leaves some out. V, J and clone size derive from that table, while D and trimming were established from the DNA sequence. The repertoire holds about 31,000 clones, with about 89% as singletons. About this clone: Mismatch with germline at one junction end may stem from a read error.

The germline gives CDR1 MRHNA, CDR2 SNTAGT. The CDR3 is 12 amino acids. The source of this sequence is a human donor in a cohort sampled during active COVID-19. The sequenced sample consisted of peripheral blood. The rearrangement joins TRBV6-4 to TRBJ2-5, with D possibly matching TRBD2 (5 bases). The CDR3 region has the DNA TGTGCCAGTACTACGGGGTGTGAGAACCAGTACTTC. Protein: CASTTGCENQYF.